The TCR beta chain described here comes from a study of blood T cell repertoires in COVID-19. On the study more broadly: Some COVID-19 samples were acute and others convalescent; all came from the United States, Italy and Spain. The cDNA or gDNA used as material had been derived from T cells, B-cell-depleted T cells, or PBMCs.

TCRdb's copy holds only in-frame clones and misses some; the assay was immunoSEQ multiplex PCR. The data contain some 200,000 clones, approximately 90% of them singletons. V lost 6 bases and J lost 3; bases outside the gene matches: 7. This CDR3 is 14 amino acids long. Germline values: CDR1 MDHEN, CDR2 SYDVKM. The clonotype comes from a man aged 25 to 40 with acute or convalescent COVID-19. The specimen was peripheral blood. The chain links TRBV28 to TRBJ1-2, with TRBD1 identical over 7 bases. In DNA form, the CDR3 reads TGTGCCAGCAGGTCAGGGGGTACTGACTATGGCTACACCTTC. Translation: CASRSGGTDYGYTF.